This TCR beta chain was sequenced during a study of blood T cell repertoires in COVID-19. Overall study: From T cells, B-cell-depleted T cells, or PBMCs came the material, which was cDNA or gDNA.

This CDR3 is built from 17 residues. Trimming shortened V by 4 bases and J by 0 bases, and 13 bases separated the two germline ends. Germline CDR1 reads LGHDT; CDR2 reads YNNKEL (reference sequence). Assay used: immunoSEQ multiplex PCR; TCRdb lists only in-frame clones, some missing. The repertoire holds about 250,000 clones, with over 70% as singletons. The source material was peripheral blood. The chain is built from TRBV3-1 (or the pseudogene TRBV3-2) and TRBJ1-6; D is possibly TRBD1 (6 bases). The receptor was isolated from a man in his forties with active or convalescent COVID-19. CDR3 sequence reads: CASSPGVSSSYNSPLHF. In nucleotides, the CDR3 is TGTGCCAGCAGCCCAGGGGTGTCGAGCTCCTATAATTCACCCCTCCACTTT.